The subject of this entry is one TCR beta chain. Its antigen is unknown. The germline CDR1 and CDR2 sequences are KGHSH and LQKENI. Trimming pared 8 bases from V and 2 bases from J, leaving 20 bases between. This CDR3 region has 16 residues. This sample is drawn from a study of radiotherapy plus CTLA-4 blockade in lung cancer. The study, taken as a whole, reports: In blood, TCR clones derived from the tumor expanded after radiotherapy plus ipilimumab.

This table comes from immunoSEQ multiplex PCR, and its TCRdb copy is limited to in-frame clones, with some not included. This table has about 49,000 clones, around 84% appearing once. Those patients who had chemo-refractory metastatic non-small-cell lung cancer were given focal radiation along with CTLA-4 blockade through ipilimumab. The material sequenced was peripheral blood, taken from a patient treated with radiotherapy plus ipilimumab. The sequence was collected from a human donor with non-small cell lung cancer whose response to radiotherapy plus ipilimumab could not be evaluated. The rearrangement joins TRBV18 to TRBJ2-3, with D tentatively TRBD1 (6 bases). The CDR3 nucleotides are TGTGCCAGCGCTGTGGCAGGAGGACAGATCACAGATACGCAGTATTTT. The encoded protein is CASAVAGGQITDTQYF.